Below, 6 T cell receptor beta chains from the same sample are listed, as sequenced in a study of CD8 T cells in ankylosing spondylitis. TCRdb ran MiXCR on the 5' RACE reads and lists one entry per CDR3 protein. Of nearly 350,000 distinct CDR3 sequences listed, about 15% are singletons. The sample was blood, either unsorted or a sorted T cell fraction (not recorded which). The source is a male donor with ankylosing spondylitis or in good health (not recorded which).

The genes are TRBV7-2 and TRBJ2-1; 9 bases are a match to TRBD2. The germline V gene has CDR1 SGHTA and CDR2 FQGNSA. Trimming at V came to 5 bases and at J to 9 bases, leaving 8 bases not matched to a gene. There are 14 residues in the CDR3. The CDR3 spells CASSLSWREGEQFF. CDR3 coding DNA: TGTGCCAGCAGCCTCTCCTGGCGGGAGGGTGAGCAGTTCTTC. Full variable domain (missing parts from reference TRBV7-2 and TRBJ2-1): GAGVSQSPSNKVTEKGKDVELRCDPISGHTALYWYRQSLGQGLEFLIYFQGNSAPDKSGLPSDRFSAERTGGSVSTLTIQRTQQEDSAVYLCASSLSWREGEQFFGPGTRLTVL.

This chain joins TRBV4-1 and TRBJ2-7; D is undetermined. V was cut by 0 bases and J by 6 bases, with 15 bases left in between. This CDR3 has 15 residues. Looked up from germline, CDR1 is MGHRA and CDR2 is YSYEKL. The CDR3 coding sequence is TGCGCCAGCAGCCAAGAAAAGGGTTTTGGGTCCGAGCAGTACTTC. Amino acids: CASSQEKGFGSEQYF.

This clonotype was detected only a few times. The rearrangement links TRBV2 to TRBJ1-1; TRBD1 might be the D (5 bases). The CDR3 runs 15 residues. Trimming took off 3 bases at V and 3 bases at J, with 14 bases between the two ends. Per the germline V gene, CDR1 is SNHLY and CDR2 is FYNNEI. CDR3 loop: CASSDGEGTDTEAFF. For the CDR3, the DNA is TGTGCCAGCAGTGATGGTGAGGGGACCGACACTGAAGCTTTCTTT. Based on the CDR3 plus reference TRBV2 and TRBJ1-1, the full variable domain is EPEVTQTPSHQVTQMGQEVILRCVPISNHLYFYWYRQILGQKVEFLVSFYNNEISEKSEIFDDQFSVERPDGSNFTLKIRSTKLEDSAMYFCASSDGEGTDTEAFFGQGTRLTVV.

This chain links TRBV30 with TRBJ1-6, with TRBD1 as a possible D gene (6 bases). Trimming stripped 4 bases from V and 5 bases from J, with 12 bases between. The CDR3 has 14 amino acids. CDR1 is GTSNPN, CDR2 SVGIG, per germline (reference sequence). The CDR3 coding sequence is TGTGCCTGGACAGCGGGACAAAATAATTCACCCCTCCACTTT. Translation: CAWTAGQNNSPLHF.

The chain is built from TRBV10-2 and TRBJ1-1; D is ambiguous. V shed 4 bases and J shed 1 base, with 7 bases lying between them. This CDR3 spans 13 amino acids. From germline, CDR1 is WSHSY and CDR2 SAAADI. CDR3 DNA sequence: TGCGCCAGCAGTGTTACGCCGAACACTGAAGCTTTCTTT. Its protein product is CASSVTPNTEAFF.

There are a few counts of this clonotype. V gene TRBV3-1 combines with J gene TRBJ1-1; the D gene is possibly TRBD1 (5 bases). Germline loops: CDR1 LGHDT, CDR2 YNNKEL (reference sequence). Trimming left V 2 bases short and J 0 bases short, with 7 bases between. CDR3 size: 14 residues. Written as DNA, the CDR3 is TGTGCCAGCAGCCAAAACAGGATGAACACTGAAGCTTTCTTT. It is translated as CASSQNRMNTEAFF.